Detailed here is one T cell receptor (beta chain). The clone's antigen remains unknown. Nothing much larger sits one base from this clone, and base qualities are not available. This sample is drawn from a study of blood T cell repertoires in COVID-19 (dated by TCRdb to 2019 to 2021). For the study in its entirety: Samples covering the acute and convalescent phases of COVID-19 were provided by collaborators in the United States, Italy and Spain. The samples were drawn from the first 160 participants of the ongoing ImmuneRACE study and from 950 to 1,500 subjects provided by 6 global collaborators. The prospective study material was composed of cDNA or gDNA derived from T cells, B-cell-depleted T cells, or PBMCs. Nearly every sample came with metadata listing a de-identified subject ID, COVID-19 status, age in years and sex. HLA class I and class II types, where available, came from metadata supplied by the sample provider rather than from assay-based typing. The repertoires were released in a freely available public database meant as a resource for research on the immune response to SARS-CoV-2. Deeply sampled blood TCRbeta repertoires from subjects exposed to, actively infected with, or recovered from COVID-19 were included in the dataset.

TCRbeta CDR3 regions were amplified from genomic DNA using the immunoSEQ Assay, a bias-controlled multiplex PCR. As for the authors' bioinformatics: Nucleated cell counts per sample were estimated from amplification of reference gene primers within the assay. To quantify the absolute abundance of each unique TCRbeta CDR3 rearrangement, sequence reads were collapsed and filtered. For each sample, productive Simpson clonality was calculated as the square root of Simpson's diversity index over productive rearrangements. TCRdb provides this immuneACCESS table in a form limited to in-frame rearrangements. Some clones are lacking; in checked studies, under half of them reflect an unresolved V gene, and why the rest are absent is not known. D and trimming come from the DNA, and the V and J calls and clone size come from that table. This sample holds almost 400,000 clones; more than 75% were observed only once. Jointly, the top ten make up about 2.3% of the sample.

Between the V and J ends, shortened by 4 bases and 5 bases respectively, the junction contains 17 bases. The CDR1 and CDR2 encoded by the germline V gene are MDHEN and SYDVKM. From the cysteine up to the phenylalanine, the CDR3 has a length of 15 residues. Only CDR3 DNA is held: 45 bases, read in frame from base 1. Broader findings and caveats from the paper: How much clinical and demographic metadata was included differed by source and by participant, and the metadata was provided uncurated.

At one collaborating source in Seattle, patients were enrolled during active infection and were followed longitudinally through the course of disease. The collaborating institutions used their own protocols to collect whole blood in K2EDTA tubes. For TCRbeta analysis, collaborators shipped samples as frozen whole blood, isolated PBMCs, or DNA extracted from either of those sample types. The clonotype originates from a woman aged 60 to 75 with COVID-19, enrolled during active disease. Sequenced material: peripheral blood. The receptor chain draws on TRBV28 and TRBJ1-1, with the D gene not clear enough to name. CDR3 region: CASSYLGRPGTEAFF. The DNA is as follows: TGTGCCAGCAGTTATCTCGGCAGGCCGGGGACTGAAGCTTTCTTT. Where the CDR3 stops, the reference TRBV28 and TRBJ1-1 genes take over; the full variable domain is DVKVTQSSRYLVKRTGEKVFLECVQDMDHENMFWYRQDPGLGLRLIYFSYDVKMKEKGDIPEGYSVSREKKERFSLILESASTNQTSMYLCASSYLGRPGTEAFFGQGTRLTVV.